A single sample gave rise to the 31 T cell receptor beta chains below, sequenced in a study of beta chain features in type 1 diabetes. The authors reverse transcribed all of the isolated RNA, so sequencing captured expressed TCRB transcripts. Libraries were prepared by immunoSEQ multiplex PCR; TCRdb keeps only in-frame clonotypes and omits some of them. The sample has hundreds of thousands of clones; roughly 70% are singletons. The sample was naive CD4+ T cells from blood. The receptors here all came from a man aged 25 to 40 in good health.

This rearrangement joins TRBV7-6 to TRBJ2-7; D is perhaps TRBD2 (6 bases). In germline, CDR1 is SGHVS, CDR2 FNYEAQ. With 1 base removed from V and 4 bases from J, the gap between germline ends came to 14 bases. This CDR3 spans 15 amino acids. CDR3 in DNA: TGTGCCAGCAGCTTAGTGGGACTGCCGATGTACGAGCAGTACTTC. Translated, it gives CASSLVGLPMYEQYF.

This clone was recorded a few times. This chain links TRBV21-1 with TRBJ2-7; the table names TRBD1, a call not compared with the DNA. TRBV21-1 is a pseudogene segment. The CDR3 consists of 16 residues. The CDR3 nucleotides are TGTGCCAGCAGCAAAGGTTCTGTTGGCAGGCCCTACGAGCAGTACTTC. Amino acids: CASSKGSVGRPYEQYF.

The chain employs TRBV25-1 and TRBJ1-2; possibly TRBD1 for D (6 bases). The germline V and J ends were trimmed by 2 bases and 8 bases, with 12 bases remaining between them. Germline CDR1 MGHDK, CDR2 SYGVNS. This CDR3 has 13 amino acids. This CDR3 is CASSEQGQHGYTF. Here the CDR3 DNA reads TGTGCCAGCAGTGAACAGGGACAACACGGCTACACCTTC.

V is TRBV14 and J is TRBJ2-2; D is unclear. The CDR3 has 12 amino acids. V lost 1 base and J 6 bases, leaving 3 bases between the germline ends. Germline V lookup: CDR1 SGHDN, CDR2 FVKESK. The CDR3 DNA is TGTGCCAGCAGCCAAGTAGCCGGGGAGCTGTTTTTT. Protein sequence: CASSQVAGELFF.

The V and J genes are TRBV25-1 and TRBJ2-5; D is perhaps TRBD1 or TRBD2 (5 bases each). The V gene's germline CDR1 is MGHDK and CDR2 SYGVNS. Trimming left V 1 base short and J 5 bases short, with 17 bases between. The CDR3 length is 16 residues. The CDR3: CASSEWRTPTRETQYF. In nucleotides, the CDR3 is TGTGCCAGCAGTGAATGGAGGACACCCACGCGGGAGACCCAGTACTTC.

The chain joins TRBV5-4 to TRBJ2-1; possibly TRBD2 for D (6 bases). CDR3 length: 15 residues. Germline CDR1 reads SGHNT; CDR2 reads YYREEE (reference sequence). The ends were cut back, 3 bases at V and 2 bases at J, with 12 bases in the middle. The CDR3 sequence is CASSSSGPTYNEQFF. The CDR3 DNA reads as TGTGCCAGCAGCTCCAGCGGGCCCACCTACAATGAGCAGTTCTTC.

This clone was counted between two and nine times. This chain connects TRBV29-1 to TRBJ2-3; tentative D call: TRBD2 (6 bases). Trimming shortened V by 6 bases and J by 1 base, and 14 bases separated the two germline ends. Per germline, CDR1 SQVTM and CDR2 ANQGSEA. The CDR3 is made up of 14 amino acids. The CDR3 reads CSVKQASGTDTQYF. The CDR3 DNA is TGCAGCGTGAAACAGGCTAGCGGCACAGATACGCAGTATTTT.

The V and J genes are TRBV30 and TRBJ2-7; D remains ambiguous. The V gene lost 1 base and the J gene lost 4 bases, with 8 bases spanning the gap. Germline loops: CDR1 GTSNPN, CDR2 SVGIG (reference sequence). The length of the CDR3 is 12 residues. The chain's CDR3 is CAWSGRKYEQYF. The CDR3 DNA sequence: TGTGCCTGGAGTGGAAGGAAGTACGAGCAGTACTTC.

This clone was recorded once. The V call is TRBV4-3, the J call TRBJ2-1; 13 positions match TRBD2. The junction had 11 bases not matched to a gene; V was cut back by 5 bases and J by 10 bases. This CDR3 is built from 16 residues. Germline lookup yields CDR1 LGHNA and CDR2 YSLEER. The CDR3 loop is CASSTRLAGGGREQFF. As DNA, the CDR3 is TGCGCCAGCAGCACTCGACTAGCGGGAGGAGGAAGGGAGCAGTTCTTC.

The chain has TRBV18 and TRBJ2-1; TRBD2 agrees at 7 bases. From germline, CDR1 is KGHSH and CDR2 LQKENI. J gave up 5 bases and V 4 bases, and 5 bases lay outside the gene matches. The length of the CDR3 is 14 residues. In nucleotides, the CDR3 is TGTGCCAGCTCACTTGGGACTACTCACAATGAGCAGTTCTTC. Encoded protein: CASSLGTTHNEQFF.

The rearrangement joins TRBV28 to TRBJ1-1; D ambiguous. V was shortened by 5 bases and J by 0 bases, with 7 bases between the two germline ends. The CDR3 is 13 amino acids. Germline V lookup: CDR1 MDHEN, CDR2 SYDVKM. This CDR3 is CASSLNMNTEAFF. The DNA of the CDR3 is TGTGCCAGCAGTCTGAACATGAACACTGAAGCTTTCTTT.

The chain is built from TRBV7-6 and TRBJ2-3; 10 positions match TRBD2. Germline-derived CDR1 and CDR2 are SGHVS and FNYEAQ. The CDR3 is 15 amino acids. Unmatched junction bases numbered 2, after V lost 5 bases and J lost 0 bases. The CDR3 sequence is CASSALAGSTDTQYF. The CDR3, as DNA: TGTGCCAGCAGCGCACTAGCGGGGAGCACAGATACGCAGTATTTT.

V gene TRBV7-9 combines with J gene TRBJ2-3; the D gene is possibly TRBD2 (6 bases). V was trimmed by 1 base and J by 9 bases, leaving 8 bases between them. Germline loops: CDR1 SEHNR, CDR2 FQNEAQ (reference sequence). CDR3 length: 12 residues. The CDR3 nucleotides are TGTGCCAGCAGCTTAGGGGAGGCCACGCAGTATTTT. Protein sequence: CASSLGEATQYF.

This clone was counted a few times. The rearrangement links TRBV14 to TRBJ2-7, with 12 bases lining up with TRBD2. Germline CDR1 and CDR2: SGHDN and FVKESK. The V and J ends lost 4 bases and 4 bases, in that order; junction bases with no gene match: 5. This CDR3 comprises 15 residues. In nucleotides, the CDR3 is TGTGCCAGCAGCCCGTGGACTAGCGGGGAATACGAGCAGTACTTC. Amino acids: CASSPWTSGEYEQYF.

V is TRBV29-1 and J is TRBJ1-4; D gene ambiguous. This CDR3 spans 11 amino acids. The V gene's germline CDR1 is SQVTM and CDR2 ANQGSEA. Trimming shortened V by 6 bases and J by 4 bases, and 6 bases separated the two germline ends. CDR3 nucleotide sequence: TGCAGCGTCCTCATTAATGAAAAACTGTTTTTT. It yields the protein CSVLINEKLFF.

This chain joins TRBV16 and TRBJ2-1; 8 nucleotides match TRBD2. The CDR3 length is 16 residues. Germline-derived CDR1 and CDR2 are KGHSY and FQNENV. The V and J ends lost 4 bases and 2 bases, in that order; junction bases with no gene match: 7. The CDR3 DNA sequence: TGTGCCAGCAGCCCCTCTACTAGCGGTACCTACAATGAGCAGTTCTTC. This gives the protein CASSPSTSGTYNEQFF.

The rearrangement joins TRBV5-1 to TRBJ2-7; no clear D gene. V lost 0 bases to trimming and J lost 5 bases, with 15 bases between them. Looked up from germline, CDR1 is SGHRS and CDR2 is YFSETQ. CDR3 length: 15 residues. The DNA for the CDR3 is TGCGCCAGCAGCTTGGAACGGAGTAACCTCCACGAGCAGTACTTC. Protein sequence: CASSLERSNLHEQYF.

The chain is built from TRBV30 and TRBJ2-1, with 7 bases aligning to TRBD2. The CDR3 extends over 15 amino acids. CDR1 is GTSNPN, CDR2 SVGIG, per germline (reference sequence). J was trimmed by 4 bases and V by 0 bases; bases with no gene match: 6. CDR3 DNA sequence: TGTGCCTGGAGTGTACTTAGCGGGTTTTACAATGAGCAGTTCTTC. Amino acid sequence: CAWSVLSGFYNEQFF.

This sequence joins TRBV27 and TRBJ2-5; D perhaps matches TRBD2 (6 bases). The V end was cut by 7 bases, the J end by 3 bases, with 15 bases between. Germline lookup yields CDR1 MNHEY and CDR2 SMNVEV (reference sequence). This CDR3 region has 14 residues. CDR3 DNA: TGTGCCAGCACTCCATCGGGACTGAAAGAGACCCAGTACTTC. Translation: CASTPSGLKETQYF.

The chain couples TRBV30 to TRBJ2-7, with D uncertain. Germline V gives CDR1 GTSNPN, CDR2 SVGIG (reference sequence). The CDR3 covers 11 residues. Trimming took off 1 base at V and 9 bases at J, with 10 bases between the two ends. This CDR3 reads CAWSAPYAQYF. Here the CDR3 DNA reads TGTGCCTGGAGTGCCCCCTATGCGCAGTACTTC.

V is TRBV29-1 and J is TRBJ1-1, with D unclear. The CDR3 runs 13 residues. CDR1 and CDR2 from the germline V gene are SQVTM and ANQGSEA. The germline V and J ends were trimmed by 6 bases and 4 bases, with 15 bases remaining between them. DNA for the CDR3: TGCAGCGTGGGCCGCCGAATGGGCACTGAAGCTTTCTTT. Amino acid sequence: CSVGRRMGTEAFF.

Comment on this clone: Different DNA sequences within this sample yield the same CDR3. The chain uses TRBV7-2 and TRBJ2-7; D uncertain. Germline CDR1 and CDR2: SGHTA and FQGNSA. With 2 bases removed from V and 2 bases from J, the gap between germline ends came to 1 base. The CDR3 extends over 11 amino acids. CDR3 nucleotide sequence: TGTGCCAGCAGCTTAACCTACGAGCAGTACTTC. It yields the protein CASSLTYEQYF. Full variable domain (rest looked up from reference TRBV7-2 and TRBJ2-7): GAGVSQSPSNKVTEKGKDVELRCDPISGHTALYWYRQSLGQGLEFLIYFQGNSAPDKSGLPSDRFSAERTGGSVSTLTIQRTQQEDSAVYLCASSLTYEQYFGPGTRLTVT.

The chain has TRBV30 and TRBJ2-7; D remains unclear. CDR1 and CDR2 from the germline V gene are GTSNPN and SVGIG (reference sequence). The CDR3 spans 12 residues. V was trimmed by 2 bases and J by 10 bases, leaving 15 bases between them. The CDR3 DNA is TGTGCCTGGAGTCCCCGTGGCGAAGTACAGTACTTC. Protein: CAWSPRGEVQYF.

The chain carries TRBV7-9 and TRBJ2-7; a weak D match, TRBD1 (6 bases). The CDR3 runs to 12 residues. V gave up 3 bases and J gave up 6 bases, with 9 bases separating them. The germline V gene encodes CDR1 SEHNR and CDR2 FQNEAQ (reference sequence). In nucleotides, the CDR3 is TGTGCCAGCAGCTTGGGGGCTTCCGAGCAGTACTTC. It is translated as CASSLGASEQYF.

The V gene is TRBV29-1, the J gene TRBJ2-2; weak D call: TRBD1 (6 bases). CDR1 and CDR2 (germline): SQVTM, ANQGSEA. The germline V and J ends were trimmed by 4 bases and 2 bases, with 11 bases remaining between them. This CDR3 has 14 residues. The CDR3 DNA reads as TGCAGCGTTGCCCGGGACATTAACACCGGGGAGCTGTTTTTT. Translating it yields CSVARDINTGELFF.

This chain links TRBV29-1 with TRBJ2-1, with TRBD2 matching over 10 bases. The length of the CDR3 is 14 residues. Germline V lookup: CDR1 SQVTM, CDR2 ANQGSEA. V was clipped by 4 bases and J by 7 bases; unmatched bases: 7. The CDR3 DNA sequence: TGCAGCGTTGCGAGTAGCGGGAGGTGGAATGAGCAGTTCTTC. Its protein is CSVASSGRWNEQFF.

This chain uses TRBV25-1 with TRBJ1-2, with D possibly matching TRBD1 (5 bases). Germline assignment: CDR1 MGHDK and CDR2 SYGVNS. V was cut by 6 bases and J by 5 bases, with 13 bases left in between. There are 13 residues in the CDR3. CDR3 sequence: CASRQDPLYGYTF. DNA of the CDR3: TGTGCCAGCAGACAGGACCCGTTGTATGGCTACACCTTC.

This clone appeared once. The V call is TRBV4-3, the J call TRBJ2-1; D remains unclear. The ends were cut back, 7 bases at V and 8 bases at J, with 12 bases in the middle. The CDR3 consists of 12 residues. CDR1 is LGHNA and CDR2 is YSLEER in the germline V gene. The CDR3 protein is CASMGQTDEQFF. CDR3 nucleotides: TGCGCCAGCATGGGCCAGACCGATGAGCAGTTCTTC.

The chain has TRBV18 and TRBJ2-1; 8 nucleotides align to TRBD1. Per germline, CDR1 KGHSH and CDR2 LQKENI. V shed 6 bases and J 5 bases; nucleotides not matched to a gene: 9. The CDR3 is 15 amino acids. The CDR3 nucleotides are TGTGCCAGCTCGCCTAGACAGGGGAAGAACAATGAGCAGTTCTTC. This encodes CASSPRQGKNNEQFF. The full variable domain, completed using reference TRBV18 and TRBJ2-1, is NAGVMQNPRHLVRRRGQEARLRCSPMKGHSHVYWYRQLPEEGLKFMVYLQKENIIDESGMPKERFSAEFPKEGPSILRIQQVVRGDSAAYFCASSPRQGKNNEQFFGPGTRLTVL.

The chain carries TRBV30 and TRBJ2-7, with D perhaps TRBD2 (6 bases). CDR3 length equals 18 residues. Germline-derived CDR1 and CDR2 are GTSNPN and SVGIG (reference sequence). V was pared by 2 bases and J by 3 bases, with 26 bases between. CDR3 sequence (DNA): TGTGCCTGGAGTTCCGTAGGAGGGACTCTAGCTCGTGGCTACGAGCAGTACTTC. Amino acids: CAWSSVGGTLARGYEQYF.

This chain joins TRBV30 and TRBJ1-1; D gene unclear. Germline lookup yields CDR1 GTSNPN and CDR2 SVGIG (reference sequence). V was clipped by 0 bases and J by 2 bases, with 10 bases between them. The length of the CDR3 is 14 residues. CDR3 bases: TGTGCCTGGAGTGTACTCCTCGGTAACACTGAAGCTTTCTTT. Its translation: CAWSVLLGNTEAFF.